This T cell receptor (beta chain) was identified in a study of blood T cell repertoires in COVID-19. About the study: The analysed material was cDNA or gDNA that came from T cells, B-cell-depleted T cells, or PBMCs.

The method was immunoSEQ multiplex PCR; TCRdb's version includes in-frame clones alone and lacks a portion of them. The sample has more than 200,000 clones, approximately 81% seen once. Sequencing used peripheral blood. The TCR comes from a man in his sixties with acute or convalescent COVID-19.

This CDR3 reads CASSQEPGGASGANVLTF. CDR3 nucleotides: TGCGCCAGCAGCCAAGAGCCGGGGGGGGCCTCTGGGGCCAACGTCCTGACTTTC. The rearrangement uses TRBV4-1 and TRBJ2-6, with 8 bases matching TRBD2. CDR3 size: 18 residues. CDR1 is MGHRA, CDR2 YSYEKL, per germline. V shed 0 bases and J 0 bases; nucleotides not matched to a gene: 4.